This is a list of T cell receptor beta chains from one sample in a study of cytomegalovirus exposure and HLA in healthy donors. Some clones are missing from TCRdb's copy, which holds only in-frame ones; the method was immunoSEQ multiplex PCR. The sample consists of 150,000 or so clones, roughly 9.7% of them appearing once. The sequencing sample was made of PBMCs. The receptors derive from a man aged 50 to 59 in good health and CMV-seronegative. Both conserved end residues are part of each CDR3. A D gene is named only where the DNA matches it firmly. A clone size is listed for some rows: how often the clone was seen (once, few, many), or a class if it is expanded.

d_gene: .; v_gene: TRBV7-3; abundance: .; j_gene: TRBJ1-1; CDR3aa: CASSLGGATEAFF; CDR3nt: TGTGCCAGCAGCTTAGGAGGGGCCACTGAAGCTTTCTTT
d_gene: .; v_gene: TRBV21-1; abundance: .; j_gene: TRBJ2-7; CDR3aa: CASSHGGVVSEQYF; CDR3nt: TGTGCCAGCAGCCACGGAGGGGTGGTCTCCGAGCAGTACTTC
d_gene: .; v_gene: TRBV6-1; abundance: few; j_gene: TRBJ2-1; CDR3aa: CASATTGEDNEQFF; CDR3nt: TGTGCCAGCGCCACCACGGGGGAGGACAATGAGCAGTTCTTC
d_gene: TRBD2; v_gene: TRBV9; abundance: .; j_gene: TRBJ2-1; CDR3aa: CASSVGASGGYNEQFF; CDR3nt: TGTGCCAGCAGCGTAGGAGCTAGCGGGGGCTACAATGAGCAGTTCTTC
d_gene: .; v_gene: TRBV6-5; abundance: .; j_gene: TRBJ2-1; CDR3aa: CASSPPGVREQFF; CDR3nt: TGTGCCAGCAGCCCCCCGGGGGTTCGGGAGCAGTTCTTC
d_gene: .; v_gene: TRBV5-4; abundance: few; j_gene: TRBJ1-2; CDR3aa: CASSSQNGHRYGYTF; CDR3nt: TGTGCCAGCAGCTCCCAAAACGGACACCGCTATGGCTACACCTTC
d_gene: TRBD2; v_gene: TRBV5-5; abundance: few; j_gene: TRBJ2-3; CDR3aa: CASSRTSGSTDTQYF; CDR3nt: TGTGCCAGCAGCCGGACTAGTGGGAGCACAGATACGCAGTATTTT
d_gene: TRBD2; v_gene: TRBV5-6; abundance: few; j_gene: TRBJ2-3; CDR3aa: CASSTTSGSSTDTQYF; CDR3nt: TGTGCCAGCAGCACGACTAGCGGGAGTTCAACAGATACGCAGTATTTT
d_gene: TRBD2; v_gene: TRBV2; abundance: few; j_gene: TRBJ2-3; CDR3aa: CASSERRGYTDTQYF; CDR3nt: TGTGCCAGCAGTGAAAGGCGGGGGTACACAGATACGCAGTATTTT
d_gene: .; v_gene: TRBV19; abundance: .; j_gene: TRBJ1-3; CDR3aa: CASSFLLHRDNGDTIYF; CDR3nt: TGTGCCAGTAGTTTCCTCTTACACCGGGACAATGGAGACACCATATATTTT
d_gene: .; v_gene: TRBV5-4; abundance: .; j_gene: TRBJ2-3; CDR3aa: CASSLDGVKDTQYF; CDR3nt: TGTGCCAGCAGCTTGGACGGGGTGAAAGATACGCAGTATTTT
d_gene: .; v_gene: TRBV9; abundance: .; j_gene: TRBJ2-3; CDR3aa: CASSVEIGDTQYF; CDR3nt: TGTGCCAGCAGCGTAGAAATCGGGGATACGCAGTATTTT
d_gene: .; v_gene: TRBV4-2; abundance: .; j_gene: TRBJ1-2; CDR3aa: CASSPRVDYGYTF; CDR3nt: TGTGCCAGCAGCCCCAGGGTTGACTATGGCTACACCTTC
d_gene: .; v_gene: TRBV28; abundance: .; j_gene: TRBJ2-5; CDR3aa: CASSREREETQYF; CDR3nt: TGTGCCAGCAGCCGGGAGAGGGAAGAGACCCAGTACTTC
d_gene: .; v_gene: TRBV6-1; abundance: .; j_gene: TRBJ1-1; CDR3aa: CASSEAVAIRWNTEAFF; CDR3nt: TGTGCCAGCAGTGAAGCCGTTGCAATCCGGTGGAACACTGAAGCTTTCTTT
d_gene: .; v_gene: TRBV27; abundance: .; j_gene: TRBJ2-5; CDR3aa: CASSPRESEETQYF; CDR3nt: TGTGCCAGCAGTCCCAGGGAAAGTGAAGAGACCCAGTACTTC
d_gene: .; v_gene: TRBV30; abundance: few; j_gene: TRBJ1-2; CDR3aa: CASGQGHGYTF; CDR3nt: TGTGCCTCGGGACAAGGCCATGGCTACACCTTC
d_gene: .; v_gene: TRBV13; abundance: few; j_gene: TRBJ1-5; CDR3aa: CASSLGRGVQPQHF; CDR3nt: TGTGCCAGCAGCTTAGGCCGGGGGGTACAGCCCCAGCATTTT
d_gene: .; v_gene: TRBV18; abundance: .; j_gene: TRBJ1-5; CDR3aa: CASSGGGLGNQPQHF; CDR3nt: TGTGCCAGCTCAGGGGGGGGATTGGGCAATCAGCCCCAGCATTTT
d_gene: .; v_gene: TRBV6-5; abundance: .; j_gene: TRBJ1-1; CDR3aa: CASSYSGGGNTEAFF; CDR3nt: TGTGCCAGCAGTTACTCTGGGGGGGGTAACACTGAAGCTTTCTTT